This T cell receptor (beta chain) was retrieved from a study of shared clonotypes between healthy human individuals. The study's findings and limits: Estimated clonotype richness was generally higher in naive than memory subsets. Despite large depth, rarefaction showed incomplete sorted-subset sequencing. Exclusively blood specimens were collected; tissue repertoires likely differ. Shared clonotypes: 4.5% to 6.5% naive CD4, approximately 3.4% naive CD8, about 2.4% memory CD4, around 0.4% memory CD8.

Assay used: immunoSEQ multiplex PCR; TCRdb lists only in-frame clones, some missing. The table shows roughly 2.5 million clones, with over 85% occurring only once. A note on this clone: Its target is unknown. Other DNA sequences in this sample translate to the same CDR3.

The CDR3 runs 14 residues. The germline gives CDR1 SGHDT, CDR2 YYEEEE. V was shortened by 2 bases and J by 2 bases, with 11 bases between the two germline ends. This TCR was sampled from a man aged 18 to 29 in good health. This chain links TRBV5-6 with TRBJ2-7, with D tentatively TRBD1 or TRBD2 (5 bases each). Sequencing input: naive CD4+ T cells sorted from blood. Subset reported: CD45RA+ positively selected. Here the CDR3 reads CASSFRDRPYEQYF. CDR3 nucleotides: TGTGCCAGCAGCTTCCGGGACCGCCCCTACGAGCAGTACTTC.